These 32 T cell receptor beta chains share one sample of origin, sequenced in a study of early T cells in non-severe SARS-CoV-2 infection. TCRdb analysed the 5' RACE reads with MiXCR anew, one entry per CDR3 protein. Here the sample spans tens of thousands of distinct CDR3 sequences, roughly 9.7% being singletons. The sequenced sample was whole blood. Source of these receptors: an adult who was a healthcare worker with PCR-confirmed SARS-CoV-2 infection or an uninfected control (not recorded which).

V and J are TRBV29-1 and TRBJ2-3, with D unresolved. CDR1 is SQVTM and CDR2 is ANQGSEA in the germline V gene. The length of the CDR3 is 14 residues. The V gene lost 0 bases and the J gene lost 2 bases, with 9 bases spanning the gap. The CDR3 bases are TGCAGCGTTGAAGAGCTGAGATCCACAGATACGCAGTATTTT. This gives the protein CSVEELRSTDTQYF.

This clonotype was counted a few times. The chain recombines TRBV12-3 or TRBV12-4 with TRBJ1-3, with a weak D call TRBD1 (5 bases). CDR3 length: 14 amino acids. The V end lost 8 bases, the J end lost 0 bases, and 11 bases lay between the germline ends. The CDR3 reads CASGTKSSGNTIYF. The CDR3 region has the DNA TGTGCCAGCGGGACGAAAAGCTCTGGAAACACCATATATTTT.

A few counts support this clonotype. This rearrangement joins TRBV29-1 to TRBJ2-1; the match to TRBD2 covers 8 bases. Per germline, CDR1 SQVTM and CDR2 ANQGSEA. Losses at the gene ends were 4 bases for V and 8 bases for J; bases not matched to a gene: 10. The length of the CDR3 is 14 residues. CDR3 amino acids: CSVVLAGTVDEQFF. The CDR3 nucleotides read TGCAGCGTTGTCCTAGCGGGTACTGTGGATGAGCAGTTCTTC.

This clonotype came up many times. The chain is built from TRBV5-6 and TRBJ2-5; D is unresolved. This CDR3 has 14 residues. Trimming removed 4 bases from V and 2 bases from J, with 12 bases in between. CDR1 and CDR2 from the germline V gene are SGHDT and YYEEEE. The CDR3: CASSSDTLQETQYF. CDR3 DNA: TGTGCCAGCAGCAGCGACACCTTACAAGAGACCCAGTACTTC.

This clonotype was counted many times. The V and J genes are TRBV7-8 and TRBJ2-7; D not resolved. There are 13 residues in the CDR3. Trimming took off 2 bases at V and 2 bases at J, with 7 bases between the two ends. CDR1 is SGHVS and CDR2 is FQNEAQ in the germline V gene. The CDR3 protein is CASSLSSTYEQYF. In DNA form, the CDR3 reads TGTGCCAGCAGCTTATCGTCAACCTACGAGCAGTACTTC.

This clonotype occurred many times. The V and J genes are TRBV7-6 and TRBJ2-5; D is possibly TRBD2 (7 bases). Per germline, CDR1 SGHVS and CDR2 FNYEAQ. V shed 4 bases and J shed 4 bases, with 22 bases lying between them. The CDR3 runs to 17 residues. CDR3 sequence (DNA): TGTGCCAGCAGCTCCCAATGGGGGGGCTCTAACGGAGAGACCCAGTACTTC. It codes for CASSSQWGGSNGETQYF. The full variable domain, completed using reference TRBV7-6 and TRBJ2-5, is GAGVSQSPRYKVTKRGQDVALRCDPISGHVSLYWYRQALGQGPEFLTYFNYEAQQDKSGLPNDRFSAERPEGSISTLTIQRTEQRDSAMYRCASSSQWGGSNGETQYFGPGTRLLVL.

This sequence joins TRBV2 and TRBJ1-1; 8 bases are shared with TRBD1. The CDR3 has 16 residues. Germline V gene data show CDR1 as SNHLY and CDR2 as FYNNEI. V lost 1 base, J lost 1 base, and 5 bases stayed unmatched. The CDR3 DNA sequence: TGTGCCAGCAGTGAAGGGGCAGGGGGCCGGAACACTGAAGCTTTCTTT. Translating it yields CASSEGAGGRNTEAFF.

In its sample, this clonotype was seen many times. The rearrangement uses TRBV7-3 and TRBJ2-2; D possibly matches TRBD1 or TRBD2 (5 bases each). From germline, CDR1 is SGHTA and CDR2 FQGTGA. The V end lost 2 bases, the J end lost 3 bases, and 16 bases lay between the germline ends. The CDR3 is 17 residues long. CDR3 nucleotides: TGTGCCAGCAGCTTATTCCGAGGGGAAACGGACACCGGGGAGCTGTTTTTT. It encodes CASSLFRGETDTGELFF.

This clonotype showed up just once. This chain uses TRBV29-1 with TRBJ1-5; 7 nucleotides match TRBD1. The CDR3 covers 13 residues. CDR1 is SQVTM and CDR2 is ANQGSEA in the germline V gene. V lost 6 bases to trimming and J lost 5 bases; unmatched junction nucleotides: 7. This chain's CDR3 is CSVLIDRDQPQHF. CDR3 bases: TGCAGCGTCTTAATAGACAGGGATCAGCCCCAGCATTTT.

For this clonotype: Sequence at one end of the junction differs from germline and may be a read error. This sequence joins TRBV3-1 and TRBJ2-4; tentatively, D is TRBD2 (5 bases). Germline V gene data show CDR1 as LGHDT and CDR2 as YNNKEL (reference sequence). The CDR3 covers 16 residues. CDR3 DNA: TGTGCCAGCAGCCAAGCTGGAGGCACCTCCAAGAACATTCAGTACTTC. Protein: CASSQAGGTSKNIQYF.

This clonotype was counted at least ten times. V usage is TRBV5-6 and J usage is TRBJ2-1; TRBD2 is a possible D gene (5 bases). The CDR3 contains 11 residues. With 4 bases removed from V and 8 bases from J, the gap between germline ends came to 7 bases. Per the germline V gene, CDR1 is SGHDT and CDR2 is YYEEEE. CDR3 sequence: CASSTRDEQFF. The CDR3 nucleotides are TGTGCCAGCAGCACGAGGGATGAGCAGTTCTTC.

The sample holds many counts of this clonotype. CDR3 bases: TGTGCCAGCAGCCCCGATAGGGGGCAAAACATTCAGTACTTC. This codes for CASSPDRGQNIQYF. V gene TRBV3-1 combines with J gene TRBJ2-4; 7 bases match TRBD1. There are 14 residues in the CDR3. Germline CDR1 is LGHDT and CDR2 is YNNKEL (reference sequence). The V segment lost 4 bases and the J segment 5 bases; nucleotides outside the gene matches: 5.

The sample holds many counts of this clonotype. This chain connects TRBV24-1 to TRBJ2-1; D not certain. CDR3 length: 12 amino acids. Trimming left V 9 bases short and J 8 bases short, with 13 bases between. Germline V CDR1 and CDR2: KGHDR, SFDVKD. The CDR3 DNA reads TGTGCCACCTCCAGAACTGGGGATGAGCAGTTCTTC. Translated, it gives CATSRTGDEQFF.

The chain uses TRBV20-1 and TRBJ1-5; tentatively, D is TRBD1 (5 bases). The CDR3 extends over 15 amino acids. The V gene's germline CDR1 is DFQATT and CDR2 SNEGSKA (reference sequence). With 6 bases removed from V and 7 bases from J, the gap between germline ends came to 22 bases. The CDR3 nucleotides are TGCAGTGCCATACAACAGGCGACGACGAGGCAGCCCCAGCATTTT. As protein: CSAIQQATTRQPQHF.

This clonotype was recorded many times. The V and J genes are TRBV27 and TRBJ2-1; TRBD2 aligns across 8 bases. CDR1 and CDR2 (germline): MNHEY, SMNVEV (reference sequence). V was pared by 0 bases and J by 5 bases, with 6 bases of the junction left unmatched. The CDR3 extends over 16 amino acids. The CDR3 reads CASSLSPGGWDNEQFF. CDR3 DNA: TGTGCCAGCAGTTTATCTCCGGGAGGGTGGGACAATGAGCAGTTCTTC.

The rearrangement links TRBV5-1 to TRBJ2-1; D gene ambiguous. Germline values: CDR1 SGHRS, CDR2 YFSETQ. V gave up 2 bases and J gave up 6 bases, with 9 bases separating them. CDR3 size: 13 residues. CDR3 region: CASSLLGINEQFF. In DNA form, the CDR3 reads TGCGCCAGCAGCTTATTAGGTATCAATGAGCAGTTCTTC.

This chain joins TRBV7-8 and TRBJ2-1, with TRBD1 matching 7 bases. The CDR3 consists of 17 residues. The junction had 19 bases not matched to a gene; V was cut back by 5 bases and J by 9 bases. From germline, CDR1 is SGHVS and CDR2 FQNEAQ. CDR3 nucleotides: TGTGCCAGCAGCCTACCCCAGGACAGGCAATACAAGGGTGAGCAGTTCTTC. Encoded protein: CASSLPQDRQYKGEQFF.

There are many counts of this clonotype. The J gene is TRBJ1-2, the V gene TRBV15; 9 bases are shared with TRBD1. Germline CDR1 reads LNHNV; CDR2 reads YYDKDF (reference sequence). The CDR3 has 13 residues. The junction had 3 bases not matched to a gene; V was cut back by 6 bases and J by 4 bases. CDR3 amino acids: CATSPDRGYGYTF. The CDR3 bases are TGTGCCACCAGTCCGGACAGGGGCTATGGCTACACCTTC.

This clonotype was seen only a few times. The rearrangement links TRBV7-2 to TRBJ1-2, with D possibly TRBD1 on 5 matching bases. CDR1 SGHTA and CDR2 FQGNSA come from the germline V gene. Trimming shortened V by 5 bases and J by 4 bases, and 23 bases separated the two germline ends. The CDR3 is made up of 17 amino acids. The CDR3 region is CASSPGHRTIRGYGYTF. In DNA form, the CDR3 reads TGTGCCAGCAGCCCTGGTCACAGGACGATACGTGGCTATGGCTACACCTTC.

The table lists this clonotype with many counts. CDR3 bases: TGTGCCGGCCGGGACAGGGGTGAGGCAGATACGCAGTATTTT. This translates into CAGRDRGEADTQYF. V gene TRBV6-1 combines with J gene TRBJ2-3, with 10 bases fitting TRBD1. Trimming took 11 bases from V and 4 from J; bases not matched to a gene: 9. The CDR3 contains 14 residues. Germline CDR1 is MNHNS and CDR2 is SASEGT.

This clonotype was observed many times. Here the CDR3 DNA reads TGTGCCAGCAGCCAAGTAGGACTAGCGGGAGGAGAGACCCAGTACTTC. Its translation: CASSQVGLAGGETQYF. The genes are TRBV3-1 and TRBJ2-5, with 14 bases fitting TRBD2. The CDR3 is made up of 16 amino acids. Germline assignment: CDR1 LGHDT and CDR2 YNNKEL (reference sequence). V gave up 1 base and J gave up 4 bases; unmatched junction bases: 2.

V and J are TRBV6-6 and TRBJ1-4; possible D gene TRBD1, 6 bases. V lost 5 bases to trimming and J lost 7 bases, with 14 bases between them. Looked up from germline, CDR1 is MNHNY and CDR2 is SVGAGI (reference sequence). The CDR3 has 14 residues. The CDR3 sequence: CASSRGGLGEKLFF. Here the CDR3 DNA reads TGTGCCAGCAGTCGTGGGGGCCTGGGTGAAAAACTGTTTTTT.

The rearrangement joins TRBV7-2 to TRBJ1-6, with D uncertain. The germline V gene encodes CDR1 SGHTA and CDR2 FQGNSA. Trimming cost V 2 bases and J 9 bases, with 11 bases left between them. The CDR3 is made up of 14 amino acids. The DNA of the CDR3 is TGTGCCAGCAGCTTACTGTCCGAGGGTTCACCCCTCCACTTT. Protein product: CASSLLSEGSPLHF. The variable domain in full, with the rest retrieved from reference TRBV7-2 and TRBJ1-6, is GAGVSQSPSNKVTEKGKDVELRCDPISGHTALYWYRQSLGQGLEFLIYFQGNSAPDKSGLPSDRFSAERTGGSVSTLTIQRTQQEDSAVYLCASSLLSEGSPLHFGNGTRLTVT.

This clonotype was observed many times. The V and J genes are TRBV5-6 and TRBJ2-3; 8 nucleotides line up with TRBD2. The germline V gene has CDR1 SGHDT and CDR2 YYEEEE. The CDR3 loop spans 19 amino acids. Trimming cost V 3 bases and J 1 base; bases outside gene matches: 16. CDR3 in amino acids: CASSCFLKRAGGCTDTQYF. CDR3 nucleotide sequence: TGTGCCAGCAGCTGCTTTCTCAAAAGGGCGGGAGGTTGCACAGATACGCAGTATTTT.

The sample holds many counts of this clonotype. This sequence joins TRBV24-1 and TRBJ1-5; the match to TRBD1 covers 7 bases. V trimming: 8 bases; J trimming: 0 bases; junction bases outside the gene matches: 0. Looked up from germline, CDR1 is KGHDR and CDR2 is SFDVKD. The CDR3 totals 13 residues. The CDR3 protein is CATKGASNQPQHF. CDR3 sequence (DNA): TGTGCCACCAAGGGGGCTAGCAATCAGCCCCAGCATTTT.

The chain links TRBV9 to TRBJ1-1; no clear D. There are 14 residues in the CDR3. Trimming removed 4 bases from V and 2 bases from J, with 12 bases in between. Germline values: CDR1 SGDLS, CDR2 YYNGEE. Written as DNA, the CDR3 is TGTGCCAGCAGCCCAGTAGGAGGAAACACTGAAGCTTTCTTT. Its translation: CASSPVGGNTEAFF.

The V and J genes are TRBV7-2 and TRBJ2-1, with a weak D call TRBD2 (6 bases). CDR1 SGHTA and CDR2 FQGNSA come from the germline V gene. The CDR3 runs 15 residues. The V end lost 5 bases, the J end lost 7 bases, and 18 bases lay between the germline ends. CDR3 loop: CASSLGTVLRNEQFF. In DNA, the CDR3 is TGTGCCAGCAGCCTCGGGACTGTCCTGAGGAATGAGCAGTTCTTC. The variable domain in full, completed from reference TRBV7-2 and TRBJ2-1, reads GAGVSQSPSNKVTEKGKDVELRCDPISGHTALYWYRQSLGQGLEFLIYFQGNSAPDKSGLPSDRFSAERTGGSVSTLTIQRTQQEDSAVYLCASSLGTVLRNEQFFGPGTRLTVL.

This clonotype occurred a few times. This CDR3 reads CASSLWLAGEKNEQFF. Written as DNA, the CDR3 is TGTGCCAGCAGCTTATGGCTAGCGGGAGAAAAGAATGAGCAGTTCTTC. This chain joins TRBV7-2 and TRBJ2-1; 10 bases are a match to TRBD2. Germline V gives CDR1 SGHTA, CDR2 FQGNSA. The trim removed 2 bases at V and 7 bases at J, leaving 8 bases unmatched. This CDR3 region has 16 residues.

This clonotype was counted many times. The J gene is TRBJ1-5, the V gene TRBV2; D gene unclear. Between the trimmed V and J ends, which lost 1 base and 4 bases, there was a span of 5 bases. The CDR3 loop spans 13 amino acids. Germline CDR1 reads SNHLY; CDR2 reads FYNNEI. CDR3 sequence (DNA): TGTGCCAGCAGTGAAGAGACGAATCAGCCCCAGCATTTT. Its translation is CASSEETNQPQHF.

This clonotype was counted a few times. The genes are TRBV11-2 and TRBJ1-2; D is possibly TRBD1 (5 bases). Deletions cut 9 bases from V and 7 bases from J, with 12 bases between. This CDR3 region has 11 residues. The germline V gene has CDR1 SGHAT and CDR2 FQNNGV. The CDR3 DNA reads TGTGCCAGTGGGGGGACCAGTGGCTACACCTTC. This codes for CASGGTSGYTF.

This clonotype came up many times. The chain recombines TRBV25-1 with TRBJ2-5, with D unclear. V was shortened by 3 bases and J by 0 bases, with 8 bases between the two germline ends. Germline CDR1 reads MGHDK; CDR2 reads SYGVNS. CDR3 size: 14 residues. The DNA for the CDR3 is TGTGCCAGCAGTGATGGACGGTACCAAGAGACCCAGTACTTC. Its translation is CASSDGRYQETQYF. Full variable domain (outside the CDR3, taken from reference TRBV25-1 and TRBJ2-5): EADIYQTPRYLVIGTGKKITLECSQTMGHDKMYWYQQDPGMELHLIHYSYGVNSTEKGDLSSESTVSRIRTEHFPLTLESARPSHTSQYLCASSDGRYQETQYFGPGTRLLVL.

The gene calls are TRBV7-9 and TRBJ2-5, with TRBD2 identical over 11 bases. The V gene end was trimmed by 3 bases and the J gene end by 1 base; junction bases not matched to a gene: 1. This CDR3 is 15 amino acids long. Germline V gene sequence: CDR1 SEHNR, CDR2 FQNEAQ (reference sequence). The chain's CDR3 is CASSFTSGGQETQYF. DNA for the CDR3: TGTGCCAGCAGCTTTACTAGCGGGGGCCAAGAGACCCAGTACTTC.